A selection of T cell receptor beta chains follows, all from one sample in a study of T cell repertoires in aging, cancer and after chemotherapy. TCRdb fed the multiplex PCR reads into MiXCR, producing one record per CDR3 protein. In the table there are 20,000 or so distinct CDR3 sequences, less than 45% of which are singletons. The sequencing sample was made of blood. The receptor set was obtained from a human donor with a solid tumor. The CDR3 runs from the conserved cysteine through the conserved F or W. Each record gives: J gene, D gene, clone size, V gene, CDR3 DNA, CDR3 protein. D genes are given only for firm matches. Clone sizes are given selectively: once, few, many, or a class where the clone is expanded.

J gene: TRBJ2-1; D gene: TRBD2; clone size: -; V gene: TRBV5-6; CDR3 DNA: TGTGCCAGCAGCCAACTACGGACTAGCGGGAGGGCCCCATACAATGAGCAGTTCTTC; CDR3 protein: CASSQLRTSGRAPYNEQFF
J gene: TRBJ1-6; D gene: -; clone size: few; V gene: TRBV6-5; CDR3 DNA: TGTGCCAGCAGGTCTAATTCACCCCTCCACTTT; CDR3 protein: CASRSNSPLHF
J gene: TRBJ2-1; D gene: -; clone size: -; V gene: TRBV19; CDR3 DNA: TGTGCCAGTAGCCCGGGGATTACAGTCAATGAGCAGTTCTTC; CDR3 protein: CASSPGITVNEQFF
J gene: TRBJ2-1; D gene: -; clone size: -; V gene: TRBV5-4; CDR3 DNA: TGTGCCAGCAGAATAGCGGCGGGGTCTGACAATGAGCAGTTCTTC; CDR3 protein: CASRIAAGSDNEQFF
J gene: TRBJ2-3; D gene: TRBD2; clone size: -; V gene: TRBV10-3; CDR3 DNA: TGTGCCATCAGTGAGCGAATATCCTCTAGCGGGACCCGCACAGATACGCAGTATTTT; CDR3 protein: CAISERISSSGTRTDTQYF
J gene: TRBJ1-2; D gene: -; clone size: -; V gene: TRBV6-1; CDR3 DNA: TGTGCCAGCAGTGAGGGCTTGACGAATGGCTACACCTTC; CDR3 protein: CASSEGLTNGYTF
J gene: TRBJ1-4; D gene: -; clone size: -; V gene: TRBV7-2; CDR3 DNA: TGTGCCAGCAGCTTAGCCCGACGGGGAGAAAAACTGTTTTTT; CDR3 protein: CASSLARRGEKLFF
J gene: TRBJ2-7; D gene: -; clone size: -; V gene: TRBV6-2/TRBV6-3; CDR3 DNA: TGCGCCAGCACCCCACCGCCGGAAAGCTCCTACGAGCAGTACTTC; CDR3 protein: CASTPPPESSYEQYF
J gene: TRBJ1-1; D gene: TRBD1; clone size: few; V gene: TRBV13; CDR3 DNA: TGTGCCAGCAGCTTCAGGGGGGGCACTGAAGCTTTCTTT; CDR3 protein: CASSFRGGTEAFF
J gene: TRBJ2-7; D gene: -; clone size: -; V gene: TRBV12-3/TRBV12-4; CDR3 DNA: TGTGCCAGCAGTATAAGGCCGAACGAGCAGTACTTC; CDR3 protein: CASSIRPNEQYF
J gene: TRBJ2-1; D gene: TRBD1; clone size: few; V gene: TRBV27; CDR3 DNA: TGTGCCAGCAGTGGACAGGCACAAGGGTACAATGAGCAGTTCTTC; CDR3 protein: CASSGQAQGYNEQFF
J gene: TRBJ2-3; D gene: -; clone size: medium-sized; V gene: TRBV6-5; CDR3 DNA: TGTGCCAGCAAAGCGGCCCTCCCCACAGATACGCAGTATTTT; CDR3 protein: CASKAALPTDTQYF
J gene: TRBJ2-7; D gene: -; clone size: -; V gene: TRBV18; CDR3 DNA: TGTGCCAGCTCCGACTCCTACGAGCAGTACTTC; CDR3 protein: CASSDSYEQYF
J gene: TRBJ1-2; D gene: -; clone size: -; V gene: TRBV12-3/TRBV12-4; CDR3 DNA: TGTGCCAGCAGTTTAGAGGGACGCCCCTATGGCTACACCTTC; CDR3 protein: CASSLEGRPYGYTF
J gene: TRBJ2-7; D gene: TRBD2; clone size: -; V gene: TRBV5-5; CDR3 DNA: TGTGCCAGCAGCTTGGTTAGCGGGAGGGTCTACGAGCAGTACTTC; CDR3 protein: CASSLVSGRVYEQYF
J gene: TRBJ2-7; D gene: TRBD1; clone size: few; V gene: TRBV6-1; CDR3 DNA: TGTGCCAGCAGACCCTGGACAGGGGGCTACGAGCAGTACTTC; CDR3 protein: CASRPWTGGYEQYF
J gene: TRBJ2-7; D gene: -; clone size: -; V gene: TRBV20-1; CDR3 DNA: TGCAGTGCTAGAGATTTACAGGGATACGAGCAGTACTTC; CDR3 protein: CSARDLQGYEQYF
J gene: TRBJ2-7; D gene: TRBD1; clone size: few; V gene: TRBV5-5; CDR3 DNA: TGTGCCAGCAGCTGGACAGGGGACGAGCAGTACTTC; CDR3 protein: CASSWTGDEQYF
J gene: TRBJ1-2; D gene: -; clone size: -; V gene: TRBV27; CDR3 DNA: TGTGCCAGCGGCTGGCCGACAGCATATGGCTACACCTTC; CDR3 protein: CASGWPTAYGYTF
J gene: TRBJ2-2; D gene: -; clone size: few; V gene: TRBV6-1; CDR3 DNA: TGTGCCAGCAGTGAATTCAGTGTTAACACCGGGGAGCTGTTTTTT; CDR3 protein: CASSEFSVNTGELFF
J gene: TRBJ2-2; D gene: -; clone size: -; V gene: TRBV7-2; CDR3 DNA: TGTGCCAGCAGCTTAGGACCTGGGGAGCTGTTTTTT; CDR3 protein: CASSLGPGELFF
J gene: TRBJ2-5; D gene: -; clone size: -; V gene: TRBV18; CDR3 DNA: TGTGCCAGCTCACTCGAACAAGAGACCCAGTACTTC; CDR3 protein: CASSLEQETQYF
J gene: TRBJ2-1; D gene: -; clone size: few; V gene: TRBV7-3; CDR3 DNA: TGTGCCAGCAGCACGAGCTCCTACAATGAGCAGTTCTTC; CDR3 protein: CASSTSSYNEQFF
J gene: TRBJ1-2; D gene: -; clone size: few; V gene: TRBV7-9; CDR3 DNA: TGTGCCAGCAGCTTAGTCCAGGGCCCTCCCTATGGCTACACCTTC; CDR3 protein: CASSLVQGPPYGYTF
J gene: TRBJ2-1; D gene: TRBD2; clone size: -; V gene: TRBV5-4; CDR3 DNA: TGTGCCAGCAGCTGGGACCTGGGGACTAGCGCGCGTAAGGGGCAGTTCTTC; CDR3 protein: CASSWDLGTSARKGQFF
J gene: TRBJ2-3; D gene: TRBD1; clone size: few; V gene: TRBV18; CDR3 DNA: TGTGCCAGCTACCCGGGACAGGTTAGCACAGATACGCAGTATTTT; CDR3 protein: CASYPGQVSTDTQYF
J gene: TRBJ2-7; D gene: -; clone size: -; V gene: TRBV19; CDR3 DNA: TGTGCCAGCCGACCGGGTTTCTCCTACGAGCAGTACTTC; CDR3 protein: CASRPGFSYEQYF
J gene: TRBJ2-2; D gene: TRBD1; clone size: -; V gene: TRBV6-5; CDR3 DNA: TGTGCCAGCAGCCCGGAAGGGACAGGGCCCACCGGGGAGCTGTTTTTT; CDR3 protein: CASSPEGTGPTGELFF
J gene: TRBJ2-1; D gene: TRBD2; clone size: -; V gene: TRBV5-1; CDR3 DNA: TGCGCCAGCAGCTTGGCCCTAGCGGGAGGGCCGGATGAGCAGTTCTTC; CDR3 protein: CASSLALAGGPDEQFF
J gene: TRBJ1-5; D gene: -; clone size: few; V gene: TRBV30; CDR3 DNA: TGTGCCTGGAGTTTGGGGACGCAACAGCCCCAGCATTTT; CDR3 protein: CAWSLGTQQPQHF
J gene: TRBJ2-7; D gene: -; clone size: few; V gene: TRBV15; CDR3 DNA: TGTGCCACCAGCAGAGATTATGACGACAGAGGAATCTTCTCCTACGAGCAGTACTTC; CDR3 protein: CATSRDYDDRGIFSYEQYF
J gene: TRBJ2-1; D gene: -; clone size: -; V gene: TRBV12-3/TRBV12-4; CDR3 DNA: TGTGCCAGCAGTTTAGGTCAGGGGCTTTACAATGAGCAGTTCTTC; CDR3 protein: CASSLGQGLYNEQFF
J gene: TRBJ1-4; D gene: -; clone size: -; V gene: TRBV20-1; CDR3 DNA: TGCAGTGCTAAATTAAAGGGGGAATTGGAAAAACTGTTTTTT; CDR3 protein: CSAKLKGELEKLFF
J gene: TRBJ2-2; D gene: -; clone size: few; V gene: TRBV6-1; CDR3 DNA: TGTGCCAGCAGTGAAGTTGGCGACACCGGGGAGCTGTTTTTT; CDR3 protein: CASSEVGDTGELFF
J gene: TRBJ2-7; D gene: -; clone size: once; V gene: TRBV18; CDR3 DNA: TGTGCCAGCTCACCAGGGCAGGGGATCTCCTACGAGCAGTACTTC; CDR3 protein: CASSPGQGISYEQYF
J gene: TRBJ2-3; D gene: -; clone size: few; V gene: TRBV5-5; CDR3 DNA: TGTGCCAGCAGCGCAAAGAACCCGGGACTTTCAGATACGCAGTATTTT; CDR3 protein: CASSAKNPGLSDTQYF
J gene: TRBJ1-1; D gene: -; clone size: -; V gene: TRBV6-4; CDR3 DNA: TGTGCCAGCAGCGGGGACTCGGACCCGACGTACACTGAAGCTTTCTTT; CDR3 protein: CASSGDSDPTYTEAFF
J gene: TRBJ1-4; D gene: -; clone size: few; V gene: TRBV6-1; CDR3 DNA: TGTGCCAGCAGCGGGACGGGAGGGTTGGTTGAAAAACTGTTTTTT; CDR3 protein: CASSGTGGLVEKLFF
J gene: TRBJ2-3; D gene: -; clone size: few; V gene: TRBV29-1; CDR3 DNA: TGCAGCGTAAGACCCGAAACCCCCCTCCCAGATACGCAGTATTTT; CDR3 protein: CSVRPETPLPDTQYF
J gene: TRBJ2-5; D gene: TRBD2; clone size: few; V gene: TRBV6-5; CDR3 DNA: TGTGCCAGCAGTTACCCCCGGGGGGGGCAAGAGACCCAGTACTTC; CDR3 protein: CASSYPRGGQETQYF
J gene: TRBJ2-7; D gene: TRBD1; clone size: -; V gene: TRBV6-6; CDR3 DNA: TGTGCCAGCACTGAAGACAGGGTTTCTTACGAGCAGTACTTC; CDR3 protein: CASTEDRVSYEQYF
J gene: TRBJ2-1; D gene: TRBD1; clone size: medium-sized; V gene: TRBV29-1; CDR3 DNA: TGCAGCGTTGTCACCCGGACAGGGGGATACAATGAGCAGTTCTTC; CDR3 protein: CSVVTRTGGYNEQFF
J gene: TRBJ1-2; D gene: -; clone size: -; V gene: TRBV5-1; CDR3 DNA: TGCGCCAGCAGCTTGGCAGGGTCTGGCTATGGCTACACCTTC; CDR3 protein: CASSLAGSGYGYTF
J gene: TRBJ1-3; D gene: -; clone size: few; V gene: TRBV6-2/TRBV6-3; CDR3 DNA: TGTGCCAGCAGTGCGGACGGGTCCTCTGGAAACACCATATATTTT; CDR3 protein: CASSADGSSGNTIYF
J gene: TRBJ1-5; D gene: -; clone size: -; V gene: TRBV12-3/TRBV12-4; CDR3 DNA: TGTGCCAGCAGTTACTACCAGAGTAGCAATCAGCCCCAGCATTTT; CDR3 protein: CASSYYQSSNQPQHF
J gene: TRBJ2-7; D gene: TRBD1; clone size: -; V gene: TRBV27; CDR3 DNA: TGTGCCAGCCACCAACAGGGACAGGGACTATACGAGCAGTACTTC; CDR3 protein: CASHQQGQGLYEQYF
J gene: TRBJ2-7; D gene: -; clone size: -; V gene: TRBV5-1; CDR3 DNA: TGCGCCAGCAGCAAGGACTCCGGAGGCTACGAGCAGTACTTC; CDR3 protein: CASSKDSGGYEQYF
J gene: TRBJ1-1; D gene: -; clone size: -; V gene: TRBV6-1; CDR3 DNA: TGTGCCAGCACCTACGGGGGACTTAACACTGAAGCTTTCTTT; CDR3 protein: CASTYGGLNTEAFF
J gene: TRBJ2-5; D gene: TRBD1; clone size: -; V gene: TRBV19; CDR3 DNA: TGTGCCAGTAGTATAGTTCCAGGGGGCGGGGAGACCCAGTACTTC; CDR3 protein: CASSIVPGGGETQYF
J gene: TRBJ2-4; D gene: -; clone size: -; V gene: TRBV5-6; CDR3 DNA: TGTGCCAGCAAGAAGAATTTGGGGGCTCGGGCCAAAAACATTCAGTACTTC; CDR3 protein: CASKKNLGARAKNIQYF
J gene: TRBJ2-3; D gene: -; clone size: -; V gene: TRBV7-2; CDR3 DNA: TGTGCCAGCAGCCAGGGGGGAGCCGATACGCAGTATTTT; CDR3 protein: CASSQGGADTQYF
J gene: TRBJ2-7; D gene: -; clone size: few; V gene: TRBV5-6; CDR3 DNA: TGTGCCAGCAGCTTGTCTGGCAGGGTGGGCTCCTACGAGCAGTACTTC; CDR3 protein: CASSLSGRVGSYEQYF
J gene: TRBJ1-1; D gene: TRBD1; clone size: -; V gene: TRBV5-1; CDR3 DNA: TGCGCCAGCAGCTTCGGGGACAGGAACACTGAAGCTTTCTTT; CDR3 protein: CASSFGDRNTEAFF